Sequencing of this T cell receptor (beta chain) was carried out in a study of lymphopenia after photon versus proton radiotherapy. Study results and limitations: Proton therapy kept repertoires fairly stable, unlike photons, which gained effector/memory cells.

The germline gives CDR1 LNHDA, CDR2 SQIVND (reference sequence). After removal of 5 bases from V and 2 bases from J, the junction contained 5 bases not matched to a gene. The CDR3 totals 14 residues. Libraries were prepared by immunoSEQ multiplex PCR; TCRdb keeps only in-frame clonotypes and omits some of them. The sample carries 28,000 or so clones, 85% recorded once. About this clone itself: Its cognate antigen is unknown.

The sample here was peripheral blood, taken from a patient treated with photon-based radiotherapy. The chain employs TRBV19 and TRBJ2-7; 8 bases line up with TRBD1. The source of this sequence is a man aged 25 to 45 with gastric cancer. This CDR3 reads CASSPGGQAYEQYF. The CDR3 region has the DNA TGTGCCAGTAGTCCCGGGGGACAGGCCTACGAGCAGTACTTC.